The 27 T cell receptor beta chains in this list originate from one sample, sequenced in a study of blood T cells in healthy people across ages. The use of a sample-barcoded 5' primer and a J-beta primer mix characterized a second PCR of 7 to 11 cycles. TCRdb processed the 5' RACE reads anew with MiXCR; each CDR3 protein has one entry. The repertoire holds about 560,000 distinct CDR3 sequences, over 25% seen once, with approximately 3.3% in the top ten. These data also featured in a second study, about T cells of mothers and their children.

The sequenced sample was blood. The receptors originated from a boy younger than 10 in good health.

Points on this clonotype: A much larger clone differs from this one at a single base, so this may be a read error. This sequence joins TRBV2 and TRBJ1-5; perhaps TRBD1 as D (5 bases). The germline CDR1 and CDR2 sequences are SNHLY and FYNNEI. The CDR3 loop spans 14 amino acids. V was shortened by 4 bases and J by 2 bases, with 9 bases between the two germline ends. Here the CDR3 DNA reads TGTGCCAGCAGTGCTGTGGGGGGCAATCAGCCCCAGCATTTT. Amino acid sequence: CASSAVGGNQPQHF.

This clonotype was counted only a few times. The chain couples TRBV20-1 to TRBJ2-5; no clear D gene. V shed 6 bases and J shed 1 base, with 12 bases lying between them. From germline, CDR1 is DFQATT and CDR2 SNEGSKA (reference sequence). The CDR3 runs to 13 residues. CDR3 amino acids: CSAARSAQETQYF. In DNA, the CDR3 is TGCAGTGCCGCCCGCTCCGCCCAAGAGACCCAGTACTTC.

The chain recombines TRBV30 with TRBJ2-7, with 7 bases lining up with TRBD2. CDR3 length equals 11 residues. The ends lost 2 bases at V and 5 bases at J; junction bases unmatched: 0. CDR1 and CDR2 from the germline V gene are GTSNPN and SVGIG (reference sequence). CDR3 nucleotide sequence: TGTGCCTGGAGTCGGGGGGACGAGCAGTACTTC. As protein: CAWSRGDEQYF. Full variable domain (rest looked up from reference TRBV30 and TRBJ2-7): SQTIHQWPATLVQPVGSPLSLECTVEGTSNPNLYWYRQAAGRGLQLLFYSVGIGQISSEVPQNLSASRPQDRQFILSSKKLLLSDSGFYLCAWSRGDEQYFGPGTRLTVT.

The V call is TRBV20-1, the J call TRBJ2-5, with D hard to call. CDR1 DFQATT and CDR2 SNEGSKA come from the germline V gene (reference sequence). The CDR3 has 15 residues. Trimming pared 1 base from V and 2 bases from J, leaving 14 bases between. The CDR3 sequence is CSARAMSLPQETQYF. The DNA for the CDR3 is TGCAGTGCTAGAGCAATGAGCCTACCTCAAGAGACCCAGTACTTC.

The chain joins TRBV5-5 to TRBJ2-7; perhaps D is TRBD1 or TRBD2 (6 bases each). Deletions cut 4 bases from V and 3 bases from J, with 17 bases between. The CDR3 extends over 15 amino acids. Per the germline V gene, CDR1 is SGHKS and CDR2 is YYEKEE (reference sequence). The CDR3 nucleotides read TGTGCCAGCAGCCCCGGTTTGGGGGGCTACTACGAGCAGTACTTC. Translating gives CASSPGLGGYYEQYF. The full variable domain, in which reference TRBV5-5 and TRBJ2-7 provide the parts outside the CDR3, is DAGVTQSPTHLIKTRGQQVTLRCSPISGHKSVSWYQQVLGQGPQFIFQYYEKEERGRGNFPDRFSARQFPNYSSELNVNALLLGDSALYLCASSPGLGGYYEQYFGPGTRLTVT.

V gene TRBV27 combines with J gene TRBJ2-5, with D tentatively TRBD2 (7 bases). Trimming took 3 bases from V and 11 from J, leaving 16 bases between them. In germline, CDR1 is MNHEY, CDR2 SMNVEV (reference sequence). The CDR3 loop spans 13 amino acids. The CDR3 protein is CASSLRGPREQYF. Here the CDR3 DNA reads TGTGCCAGCAGTTTGCGGGGGCCTCGGGAGCAGTACTTC.

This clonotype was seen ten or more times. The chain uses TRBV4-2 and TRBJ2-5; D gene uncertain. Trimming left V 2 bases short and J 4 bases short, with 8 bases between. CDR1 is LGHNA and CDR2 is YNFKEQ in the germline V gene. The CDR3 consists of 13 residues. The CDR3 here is CASSQQQLETQYF. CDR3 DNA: TGTGCCAGCAGCCAACAACAGTTAGAGACCCAGTACTTC.

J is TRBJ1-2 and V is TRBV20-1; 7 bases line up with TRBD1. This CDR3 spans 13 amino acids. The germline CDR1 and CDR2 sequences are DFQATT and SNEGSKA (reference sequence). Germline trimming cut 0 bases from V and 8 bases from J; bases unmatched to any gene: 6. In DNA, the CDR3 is TGCAGTGCTAGAGAGGGGGGAGGGGGCGGCTACACCTTC. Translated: CSAREGGGGGYTF.

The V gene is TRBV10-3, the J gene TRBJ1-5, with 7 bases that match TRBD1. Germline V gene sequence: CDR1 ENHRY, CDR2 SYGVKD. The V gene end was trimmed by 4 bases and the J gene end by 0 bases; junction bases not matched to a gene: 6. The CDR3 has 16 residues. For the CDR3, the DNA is TGTGCCATCAGTGTGGGGGACAGTTATAGCAATCAGCCCCAGCATTTT. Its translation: CAISVGDSYSNQPQHF.

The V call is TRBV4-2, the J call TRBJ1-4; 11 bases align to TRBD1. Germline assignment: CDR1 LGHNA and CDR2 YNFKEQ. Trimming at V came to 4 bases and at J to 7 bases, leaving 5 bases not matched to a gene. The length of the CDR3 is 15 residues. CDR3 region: CASSLVGTGGEKLFF. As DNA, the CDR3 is TGTGCCAGCAGCCTTGTCGGGACAGGGGGTGAAAAACTGTTTTTT.

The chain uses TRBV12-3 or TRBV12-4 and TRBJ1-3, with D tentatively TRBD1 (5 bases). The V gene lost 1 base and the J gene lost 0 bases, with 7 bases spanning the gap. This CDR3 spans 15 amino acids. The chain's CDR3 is CASSLGTPSGNTIYF. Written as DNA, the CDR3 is TGTGCCAGCAGTTTAGGGACACCCTCTGGAAACACCATATATTTT.

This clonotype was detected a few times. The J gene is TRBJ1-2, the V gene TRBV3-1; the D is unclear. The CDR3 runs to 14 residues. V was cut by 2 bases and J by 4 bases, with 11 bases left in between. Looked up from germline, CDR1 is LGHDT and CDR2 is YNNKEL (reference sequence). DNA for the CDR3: TGTGCCAGCAGCCAACCGGGAGGGAGCTATGGCTACACCTTC. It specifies CASSQPGGSYGYTF.

CDR3 amino acids: CAWTSRGEQFF. In nucleotides, the CDR3 is TGTGCCTGGACTAGCAGGGGTGAGCAGTTCTTC. The chain links TRBV30 to TRBJ2-7; tentatively, D is TRBD1 (6 bases). The last part of the DNA fits TRBJ2-1 better; the J call may be wrong. The CDR3 contains 11 residues. From germline, CDR1 is GTSNPN and CDR2 SVGIG (reference sequence).

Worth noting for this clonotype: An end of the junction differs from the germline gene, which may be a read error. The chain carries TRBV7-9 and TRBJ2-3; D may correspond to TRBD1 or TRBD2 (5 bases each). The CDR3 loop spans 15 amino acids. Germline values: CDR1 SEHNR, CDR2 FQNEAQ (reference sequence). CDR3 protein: CVSGAAGRETDTQYF. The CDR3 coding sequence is TGTGTCAGCGGCGCCGCAGGCAGGGAAACAGATACGCAGTATTTT.

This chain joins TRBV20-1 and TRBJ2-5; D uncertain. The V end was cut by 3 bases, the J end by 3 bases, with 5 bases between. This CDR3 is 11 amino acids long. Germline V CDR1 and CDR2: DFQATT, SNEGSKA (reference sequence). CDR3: CSASQEETQYF. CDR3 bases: TGCAGTGCTAGCCAAGAAGAGACCCAGTACTTC.

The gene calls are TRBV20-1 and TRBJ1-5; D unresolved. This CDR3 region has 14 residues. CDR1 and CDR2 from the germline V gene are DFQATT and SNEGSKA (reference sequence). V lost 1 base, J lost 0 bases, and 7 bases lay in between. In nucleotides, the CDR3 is TGCAGTGCTAGAGGCGATCATAGCAATCAGCCCCAGCATTTT. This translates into CSARGDHSNQPQHF.

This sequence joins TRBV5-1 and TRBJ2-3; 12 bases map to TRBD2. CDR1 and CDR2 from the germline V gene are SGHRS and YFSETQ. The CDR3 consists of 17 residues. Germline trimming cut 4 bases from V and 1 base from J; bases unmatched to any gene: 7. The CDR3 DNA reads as TGCGCCAGCAGCGTGCTAGCGGGGGGGCCTCGCACAGATACGCAGTATTTT. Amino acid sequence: CASSVLAGGPRTDTQYF.

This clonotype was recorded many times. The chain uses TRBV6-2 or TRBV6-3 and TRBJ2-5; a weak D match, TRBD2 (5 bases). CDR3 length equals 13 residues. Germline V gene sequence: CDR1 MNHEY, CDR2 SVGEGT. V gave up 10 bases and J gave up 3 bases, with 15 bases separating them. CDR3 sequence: CATGEEPEETQYF. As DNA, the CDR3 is TGTGCCACCGGGGAAGAACCGGAAGAGACCCAGTACTTC.

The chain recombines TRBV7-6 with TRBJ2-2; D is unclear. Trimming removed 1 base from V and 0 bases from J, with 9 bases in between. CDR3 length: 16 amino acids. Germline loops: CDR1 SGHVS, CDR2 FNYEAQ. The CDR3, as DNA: TGTGCCAGCAGCTTAGAAGTGGCCCCGAACACCGGGGAGCTGTTTTTT. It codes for CASSLEVAPNTGELFF.

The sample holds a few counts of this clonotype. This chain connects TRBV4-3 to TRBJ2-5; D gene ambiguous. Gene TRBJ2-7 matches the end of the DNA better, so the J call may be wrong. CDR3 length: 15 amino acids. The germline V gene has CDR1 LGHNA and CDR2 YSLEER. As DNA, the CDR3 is TGCGCCAGCAGCCAAGATTCCGGCGCTAGTTACGAGCAGTACTTC. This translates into CASSQDSGASYEQYF.

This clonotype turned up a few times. The CDR3 spells CASSYDRRNTEAFF. CDR3 bases: TGTGCCAGCAGTTATGACAGGAGGAACACTGAAGCTTTCTTT. The rearrangement joins TRBV6-2 or TRBV6-3 to TRBJ1-1, with a weak D call TRBD1 (6 bases). V dropped 3 bases and J dropped 1 base, with 9 bases sitting between them. Looked up from germline, CDR1 is MNHEY and CDR2 is SVGEGT. The CDR3 loop spans 14 amino acids.

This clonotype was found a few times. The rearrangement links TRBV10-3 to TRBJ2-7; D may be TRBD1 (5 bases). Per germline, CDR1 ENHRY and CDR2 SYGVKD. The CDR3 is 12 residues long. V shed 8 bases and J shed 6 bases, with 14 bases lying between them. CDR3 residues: CAISHTGPEQYF. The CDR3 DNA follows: TGTGCCATCTCCCACACAGGACCCGAGCAGTACTTC.

In nucleotides, the CDR3 is TGCAGCGTTGCCTTAACGGCTAGCGGGAGCCAATCCTACAATGAGCAGTTCTTC. It specifies CSVALTASGSQSYNEQFF. The chain carries TRBV29-1 and TRBJ2-1, with 10 positions matching TRBD2. The CDR3 is made up of 18 amino acids. With 4 bases clipped from V and 1 base from J, the junction kept 13 bases outside the gene matches. Germline CDR1 SQVTM, CDR2 ANQGSEA.

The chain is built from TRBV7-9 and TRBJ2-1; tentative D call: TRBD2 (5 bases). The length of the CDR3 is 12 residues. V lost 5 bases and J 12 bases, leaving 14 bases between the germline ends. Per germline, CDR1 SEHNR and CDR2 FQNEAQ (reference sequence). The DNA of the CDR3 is TGTGCCAGCAGCCCGGACTCGCTCTCGCAGTTCTTC. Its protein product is CASSPDSLSQFF.

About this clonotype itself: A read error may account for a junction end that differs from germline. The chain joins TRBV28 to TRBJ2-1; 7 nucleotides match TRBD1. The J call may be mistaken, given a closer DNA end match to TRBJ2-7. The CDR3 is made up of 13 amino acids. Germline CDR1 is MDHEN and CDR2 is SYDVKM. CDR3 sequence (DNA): TGTGCCAGCCTAGACAGGGCCTCCTACAAGCAGTACTTC. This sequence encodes CASLDRASYKQYF.

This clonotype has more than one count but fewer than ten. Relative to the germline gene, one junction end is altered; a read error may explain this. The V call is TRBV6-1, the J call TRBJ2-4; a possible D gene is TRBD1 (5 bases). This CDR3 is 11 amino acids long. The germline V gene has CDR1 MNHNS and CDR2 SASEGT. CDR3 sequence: CASSERGPGNF. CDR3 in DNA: TGTGCCAGCAGTGAAAGGGGCCCTGGGAACTTC.

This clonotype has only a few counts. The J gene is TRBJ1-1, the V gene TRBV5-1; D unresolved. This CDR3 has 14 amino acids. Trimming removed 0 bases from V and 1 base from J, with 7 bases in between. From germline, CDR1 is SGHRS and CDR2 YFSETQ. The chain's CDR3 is CASSLAQTNTEAFF. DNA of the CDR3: TGCGCCAGCAGCTTGGCCCAGACGAACACTGAAGCTTTCTTT.